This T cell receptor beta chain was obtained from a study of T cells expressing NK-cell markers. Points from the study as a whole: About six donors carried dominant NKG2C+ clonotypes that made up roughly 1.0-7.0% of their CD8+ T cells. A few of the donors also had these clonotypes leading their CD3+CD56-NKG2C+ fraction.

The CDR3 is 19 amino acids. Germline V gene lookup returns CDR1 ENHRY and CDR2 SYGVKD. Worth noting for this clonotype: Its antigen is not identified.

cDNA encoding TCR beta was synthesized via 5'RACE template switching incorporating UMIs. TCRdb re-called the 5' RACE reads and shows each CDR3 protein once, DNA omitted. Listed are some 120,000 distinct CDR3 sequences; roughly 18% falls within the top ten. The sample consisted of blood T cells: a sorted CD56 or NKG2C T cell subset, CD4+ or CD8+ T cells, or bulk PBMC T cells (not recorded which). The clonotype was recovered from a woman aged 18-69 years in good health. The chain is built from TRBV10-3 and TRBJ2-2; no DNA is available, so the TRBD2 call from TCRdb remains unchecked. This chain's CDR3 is CAISESVLAATSNTGELFF.